This TCR beta chain was obtained from a study of T cell responses to AZD1222 COVID-19 vaccine. On the study more broadly: Pooling was applied to second doses at about 4 or about 12 weeks.

Sequenced by immunoSEQ multiplex PCR; TCRdb stores in-frame clones only, minus some. The sample holds approximately 120,000 clones; around 93% are singletons and the top ten take roughly 6.9%. This clone appeared a few times. This CDR3 contains 13 residues. The V gene's germline CDR1 is SGHVS and CDR2 FNYEAQ. Germline trimming cut 5 bases from V and 4 bases from J; bases unmatched to any gene: 4. The sequenced sample was peripheral blood, obtained on day 0 of AZD1222 vaccination. The gene calls are TRBV7-6 and TRBJ1-1, with TRBD1 matching over 7 bases. This receptor was taken from an adult in good health. The CDR3 sequence: CASSMTGITEAFF. In DNA, the CDR3 is TGTGCCAGCAGCATGACAGGGATCACTGAAGCTTTCTTT.